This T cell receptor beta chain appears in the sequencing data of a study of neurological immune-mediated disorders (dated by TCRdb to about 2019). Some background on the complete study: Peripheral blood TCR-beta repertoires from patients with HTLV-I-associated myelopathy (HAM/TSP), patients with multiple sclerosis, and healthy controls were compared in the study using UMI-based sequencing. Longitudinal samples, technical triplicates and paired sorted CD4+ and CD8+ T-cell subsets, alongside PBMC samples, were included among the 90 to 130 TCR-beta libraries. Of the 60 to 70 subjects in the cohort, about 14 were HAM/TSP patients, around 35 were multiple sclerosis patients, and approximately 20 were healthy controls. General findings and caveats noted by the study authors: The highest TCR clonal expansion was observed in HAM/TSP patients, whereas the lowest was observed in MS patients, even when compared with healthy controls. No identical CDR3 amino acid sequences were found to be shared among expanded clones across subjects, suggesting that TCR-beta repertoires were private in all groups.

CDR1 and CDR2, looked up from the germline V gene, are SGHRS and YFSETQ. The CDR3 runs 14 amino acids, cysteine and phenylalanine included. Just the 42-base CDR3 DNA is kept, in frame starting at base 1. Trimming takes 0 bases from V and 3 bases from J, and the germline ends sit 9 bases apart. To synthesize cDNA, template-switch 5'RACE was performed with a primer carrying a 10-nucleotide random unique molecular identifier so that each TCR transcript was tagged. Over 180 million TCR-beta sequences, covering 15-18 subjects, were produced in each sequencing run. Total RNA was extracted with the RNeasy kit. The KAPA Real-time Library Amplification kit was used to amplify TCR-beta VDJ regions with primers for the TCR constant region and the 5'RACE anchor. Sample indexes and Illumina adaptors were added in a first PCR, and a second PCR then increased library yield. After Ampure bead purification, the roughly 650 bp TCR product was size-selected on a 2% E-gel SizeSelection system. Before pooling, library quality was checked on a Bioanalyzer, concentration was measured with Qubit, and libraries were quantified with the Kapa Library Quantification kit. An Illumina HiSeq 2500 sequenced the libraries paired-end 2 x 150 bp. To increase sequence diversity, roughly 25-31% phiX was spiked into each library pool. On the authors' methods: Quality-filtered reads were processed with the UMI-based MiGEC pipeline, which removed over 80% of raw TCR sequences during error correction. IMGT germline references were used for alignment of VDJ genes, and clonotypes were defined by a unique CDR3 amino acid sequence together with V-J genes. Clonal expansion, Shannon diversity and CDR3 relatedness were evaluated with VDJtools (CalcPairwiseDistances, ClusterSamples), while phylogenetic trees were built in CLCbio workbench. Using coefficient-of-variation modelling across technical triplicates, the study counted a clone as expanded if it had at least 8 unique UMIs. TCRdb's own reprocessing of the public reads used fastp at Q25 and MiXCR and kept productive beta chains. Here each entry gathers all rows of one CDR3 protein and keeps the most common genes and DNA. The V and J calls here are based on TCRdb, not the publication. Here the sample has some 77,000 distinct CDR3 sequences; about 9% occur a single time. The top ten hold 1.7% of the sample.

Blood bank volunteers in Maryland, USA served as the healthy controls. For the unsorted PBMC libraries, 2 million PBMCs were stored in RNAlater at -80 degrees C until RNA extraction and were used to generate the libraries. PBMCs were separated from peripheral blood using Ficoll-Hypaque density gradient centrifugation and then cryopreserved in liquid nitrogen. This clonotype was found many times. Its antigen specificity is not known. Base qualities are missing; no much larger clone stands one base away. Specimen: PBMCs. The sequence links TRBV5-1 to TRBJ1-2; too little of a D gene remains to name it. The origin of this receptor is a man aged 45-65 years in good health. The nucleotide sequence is TGCGCCAGCAGCTTGGGAGGACCCGACTATGGCTACACCTTC. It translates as CASSLGGPDYGYTF.